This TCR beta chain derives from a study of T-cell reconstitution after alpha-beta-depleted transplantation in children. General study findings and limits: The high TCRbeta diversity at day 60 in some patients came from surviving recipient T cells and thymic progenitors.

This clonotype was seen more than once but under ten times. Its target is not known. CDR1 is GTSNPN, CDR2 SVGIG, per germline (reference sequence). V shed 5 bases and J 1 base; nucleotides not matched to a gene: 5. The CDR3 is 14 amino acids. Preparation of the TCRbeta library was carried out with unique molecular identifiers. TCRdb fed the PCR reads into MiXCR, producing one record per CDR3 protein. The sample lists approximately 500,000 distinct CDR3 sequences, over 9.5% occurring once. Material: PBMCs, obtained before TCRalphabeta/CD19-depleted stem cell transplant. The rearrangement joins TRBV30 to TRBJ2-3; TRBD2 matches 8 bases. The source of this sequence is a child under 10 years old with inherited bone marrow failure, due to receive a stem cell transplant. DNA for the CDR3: TGTGCCTGGTCCATAGCGGGGCGCACAGATACGCAGTATTTT. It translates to CAWSIAGRTDTQYF.